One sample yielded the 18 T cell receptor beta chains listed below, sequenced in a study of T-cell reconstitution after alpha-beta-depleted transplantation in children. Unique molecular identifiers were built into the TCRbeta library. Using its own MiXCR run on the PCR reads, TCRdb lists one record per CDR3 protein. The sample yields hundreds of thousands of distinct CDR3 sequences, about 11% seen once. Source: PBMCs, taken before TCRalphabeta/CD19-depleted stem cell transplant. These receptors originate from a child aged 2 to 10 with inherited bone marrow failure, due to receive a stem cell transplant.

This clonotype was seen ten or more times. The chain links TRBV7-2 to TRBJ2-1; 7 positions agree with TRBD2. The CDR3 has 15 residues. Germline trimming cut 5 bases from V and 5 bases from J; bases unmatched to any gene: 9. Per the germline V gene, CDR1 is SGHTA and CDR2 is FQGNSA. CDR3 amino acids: CASSLGLGTDNEQFF. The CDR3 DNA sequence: TGTGCCAGCAGCCTTGGACTAGGTACTGACAATGAGCAGTTCTTC.

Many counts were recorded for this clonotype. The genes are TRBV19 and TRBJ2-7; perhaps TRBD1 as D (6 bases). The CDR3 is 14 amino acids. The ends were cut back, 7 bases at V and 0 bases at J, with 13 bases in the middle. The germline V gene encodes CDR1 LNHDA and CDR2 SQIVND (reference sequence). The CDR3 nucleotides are TGTGCCAGTACCGAGACAGGATCCTCCTACGAGCAGTACTTC. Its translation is CASTETGSSYEQYF.

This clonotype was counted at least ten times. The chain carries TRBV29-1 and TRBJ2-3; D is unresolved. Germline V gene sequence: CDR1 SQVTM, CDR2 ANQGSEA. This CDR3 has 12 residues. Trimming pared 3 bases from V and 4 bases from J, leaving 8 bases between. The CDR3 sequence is CSVDMAADTQYF. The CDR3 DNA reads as TGCAGCGTTGATATGGCAGCAGATACGCAGTATTTT.

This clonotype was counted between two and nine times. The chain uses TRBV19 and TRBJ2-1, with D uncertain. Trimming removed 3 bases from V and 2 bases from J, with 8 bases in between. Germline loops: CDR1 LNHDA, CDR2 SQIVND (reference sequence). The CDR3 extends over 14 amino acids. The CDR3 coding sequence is TGTGCCAGTAGTATGGAACTACCCTACAATGAGCAGTTCTTC. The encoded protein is CASSMELPYNEQFF.

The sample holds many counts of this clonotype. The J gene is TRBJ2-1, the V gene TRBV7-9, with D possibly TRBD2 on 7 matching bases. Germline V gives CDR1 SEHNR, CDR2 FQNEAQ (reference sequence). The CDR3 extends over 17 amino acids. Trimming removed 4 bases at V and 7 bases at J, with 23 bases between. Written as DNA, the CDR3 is TGTGCCAGCAGCTCGTGGGGGGGCCTGGCCTTTAGAAATGAGCAGTTCTTC. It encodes CASSSWGGLAFRNEQFF.

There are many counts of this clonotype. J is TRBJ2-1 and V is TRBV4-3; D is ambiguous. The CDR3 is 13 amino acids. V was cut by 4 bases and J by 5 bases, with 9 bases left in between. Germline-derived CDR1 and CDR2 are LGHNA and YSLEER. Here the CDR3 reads CASSLNWNNEQFF. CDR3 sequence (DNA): TGCGCCAGCAGCCTCAACTGGAACAATGAGCAGTTCTTC.

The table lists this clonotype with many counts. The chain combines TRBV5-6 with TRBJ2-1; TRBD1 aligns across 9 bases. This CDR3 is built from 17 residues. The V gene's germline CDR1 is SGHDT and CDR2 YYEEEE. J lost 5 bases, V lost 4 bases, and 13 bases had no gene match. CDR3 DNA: TGTGCCAGCAGCCGACTGGGACAGGGAAGGGATAACAATGAGCAGTTCTTC. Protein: CASSRLGQGRDNNEQFF.

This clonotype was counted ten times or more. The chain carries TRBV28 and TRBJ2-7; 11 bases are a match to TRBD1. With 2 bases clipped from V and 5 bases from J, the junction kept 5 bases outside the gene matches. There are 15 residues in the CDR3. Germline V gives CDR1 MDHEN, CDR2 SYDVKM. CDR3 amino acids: CASSLVDRGRDEQYF. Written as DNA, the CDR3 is TGTGCCAGCAGTTTAGTGGACAGGGGGCGAGACGAGCAGTACTTC.

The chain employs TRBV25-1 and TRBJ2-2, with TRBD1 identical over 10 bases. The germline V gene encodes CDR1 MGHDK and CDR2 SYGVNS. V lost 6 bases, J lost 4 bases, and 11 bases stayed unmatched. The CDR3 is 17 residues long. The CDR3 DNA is TGTGCCAGCAGGGCCCCCCCCCGGACAGGGGGCACCGGGGAGCTGTTTTTT. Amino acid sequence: CASRAPPRTGGTGELFF.

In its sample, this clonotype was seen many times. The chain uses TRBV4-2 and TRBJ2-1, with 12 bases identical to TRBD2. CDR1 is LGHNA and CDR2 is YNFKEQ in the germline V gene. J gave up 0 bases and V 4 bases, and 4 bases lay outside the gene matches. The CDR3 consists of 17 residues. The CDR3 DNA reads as TGTGCCAGCAGCCTGACTAGCGGGAGACACTCCTACAATGAGCAGTTCTTC. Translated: CASSLTSGRHSYNEQFF.

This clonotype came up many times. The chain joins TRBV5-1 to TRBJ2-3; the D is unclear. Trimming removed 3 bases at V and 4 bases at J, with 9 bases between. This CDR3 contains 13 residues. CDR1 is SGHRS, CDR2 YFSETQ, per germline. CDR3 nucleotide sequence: TGCGCCAGCAGCTACGACGGCCCAGATACGCAGTATTTT. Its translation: CASSYDGPDTQYF.

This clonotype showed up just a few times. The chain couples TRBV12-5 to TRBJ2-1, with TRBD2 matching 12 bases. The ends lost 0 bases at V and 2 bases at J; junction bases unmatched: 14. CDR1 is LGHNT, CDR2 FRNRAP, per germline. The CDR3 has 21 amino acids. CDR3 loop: CASGLVLSMTSGSPPYNEQFF. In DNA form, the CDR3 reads TGTGCTAGTGGTTTGGTACTGTCGATGACTAGCGGGAGCCCTCCCTACAATGAGCAGTTCTTC. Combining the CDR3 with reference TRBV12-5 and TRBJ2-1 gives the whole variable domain DARVTQTPRHKVTEMGQEVTMRCQPILGHNTVFWYRQTMMQGLELLAYFRNRAPLDDSGMPKDRFSAEMPDATLATLKIQPSEPRDSAVYFCASGLVLSMTSGSPPYNEQFFGPGTRLTVL.

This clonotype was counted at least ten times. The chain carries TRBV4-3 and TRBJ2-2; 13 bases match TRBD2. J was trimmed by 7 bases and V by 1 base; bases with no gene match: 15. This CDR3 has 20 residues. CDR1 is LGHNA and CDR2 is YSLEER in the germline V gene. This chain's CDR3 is CASSQVYTSGRAASGGELFF. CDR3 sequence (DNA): TGCGCCAGCAGCCAAGTCTACACTAGCGGGAGGGCCGCCTCGGGCGGGGAGCTGTTTTTT.

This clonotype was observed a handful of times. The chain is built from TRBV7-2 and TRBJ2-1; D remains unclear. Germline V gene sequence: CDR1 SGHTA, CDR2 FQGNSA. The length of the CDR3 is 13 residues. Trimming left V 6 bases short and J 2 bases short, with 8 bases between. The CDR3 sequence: CASRTGTYNEQFF. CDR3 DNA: TGTGCCAGCAGGACCGGAACCTACAATGAGCAGTTCTTC. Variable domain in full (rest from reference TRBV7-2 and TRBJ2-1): GAGVSQSPSNKVTEKGKDVELRCDPISGHTALYWYRQSLGQGLEFLIYFQGNSAPDKSGLPSDRFSAERTGGSVSTLTIQRTQQEDSAVYLCASRTGTYNEQFFGPGTRLTVL.

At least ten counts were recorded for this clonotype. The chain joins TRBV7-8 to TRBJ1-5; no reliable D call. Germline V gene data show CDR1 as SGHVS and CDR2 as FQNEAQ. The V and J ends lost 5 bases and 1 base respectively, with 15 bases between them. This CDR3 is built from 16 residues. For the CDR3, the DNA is TGTGCCAGCAGCGACCGTGAGGGCAGCAGCAATCAGCCCCAGCATTTT. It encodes CASSDREGSSNQPQHF.

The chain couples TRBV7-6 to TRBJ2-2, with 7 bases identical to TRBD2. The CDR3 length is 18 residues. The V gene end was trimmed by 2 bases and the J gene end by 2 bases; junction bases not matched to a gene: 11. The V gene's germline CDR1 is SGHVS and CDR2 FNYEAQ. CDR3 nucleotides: TGTGCCAGCAGCTTAAAGGGAGGGGCGAAAGGCAACACCGGGGAGCTGTTTTTT. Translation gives CASSLKGGAKGNTGELFF.

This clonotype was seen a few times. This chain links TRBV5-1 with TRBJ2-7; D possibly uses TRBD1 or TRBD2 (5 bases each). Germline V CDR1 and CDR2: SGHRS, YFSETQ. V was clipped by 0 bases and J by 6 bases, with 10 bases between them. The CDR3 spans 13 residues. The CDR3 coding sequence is TGCGCCAGCAGCTTGGTTGGGACGGGCGAGCAGTACTTC. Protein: CASSLVGTGEQYF.

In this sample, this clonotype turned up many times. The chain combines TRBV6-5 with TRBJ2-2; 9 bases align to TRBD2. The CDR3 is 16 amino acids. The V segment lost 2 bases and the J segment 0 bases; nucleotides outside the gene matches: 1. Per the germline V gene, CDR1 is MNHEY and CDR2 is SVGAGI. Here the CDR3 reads CASSYGLAPNTGELFF. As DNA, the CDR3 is TGTGCCAGCAGTTACGGACTAGCGCCGAACACCGGGGAGCTGTTTTTT.